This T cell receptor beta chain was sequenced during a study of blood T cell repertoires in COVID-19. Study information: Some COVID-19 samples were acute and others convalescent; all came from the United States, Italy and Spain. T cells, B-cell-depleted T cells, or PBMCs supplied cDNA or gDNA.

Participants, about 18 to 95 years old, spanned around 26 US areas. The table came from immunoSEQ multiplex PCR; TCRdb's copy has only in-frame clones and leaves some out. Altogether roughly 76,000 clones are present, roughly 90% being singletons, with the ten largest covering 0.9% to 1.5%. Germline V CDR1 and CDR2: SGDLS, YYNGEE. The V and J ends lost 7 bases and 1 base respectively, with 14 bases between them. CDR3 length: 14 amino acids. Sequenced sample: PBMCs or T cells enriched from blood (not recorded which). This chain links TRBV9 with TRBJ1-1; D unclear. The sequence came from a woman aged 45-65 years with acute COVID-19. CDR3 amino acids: CASGETVANTEAFF. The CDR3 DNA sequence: TGTGCCAGCGGGGAGACGGTCGCGAACACTGAAGCTTTCTTT. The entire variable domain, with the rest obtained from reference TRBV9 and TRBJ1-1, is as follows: DSGVTQTPKHLITATGQRVTLRCSPRSGDLSVYWYQQSLDQGLQFLIQYYNGEERAKGNILERFSAQQFPDLHSELNLSSLELGDSALYFCASGETVANTEAFFGQGTRLTVV.